The sequence of this T cell receptor beta chain was determined in a study of cytotoxic CD8 clonotypes in ibrutinib-treated CLL. Study context: Response specimens were obtained following a median treatment duration of roughly 11 months, with a range of 6 to 36.

CDR3 length: 11 amino acids. The V gene lost 2 bases and the J gene lost 7 bases, with 5 bases spanning the gap. CDR1 is MNHNY and CDR2 is SVGAGI in the germline V gene (reference sequence). Measured with immunoSEQ multiplex PCR; TCRdb has only the in-frame clones, and not every one. This table holds about 300,000 clones, roughly two thirds found once. This receptor was taken from a human donor with chronic lymphocytic leukemia. This sequence joins TRBV6-6 and TRBJ1-2; D unresolved. The material sequenced was PBMCs, taken after 36 months of ibrutinib treatment. The CDR3 spells CASSYVGGYTF. CDR3 coding DNA: TGTGCCAGCAGTTACGTTGGTGGCTACACCTTC.